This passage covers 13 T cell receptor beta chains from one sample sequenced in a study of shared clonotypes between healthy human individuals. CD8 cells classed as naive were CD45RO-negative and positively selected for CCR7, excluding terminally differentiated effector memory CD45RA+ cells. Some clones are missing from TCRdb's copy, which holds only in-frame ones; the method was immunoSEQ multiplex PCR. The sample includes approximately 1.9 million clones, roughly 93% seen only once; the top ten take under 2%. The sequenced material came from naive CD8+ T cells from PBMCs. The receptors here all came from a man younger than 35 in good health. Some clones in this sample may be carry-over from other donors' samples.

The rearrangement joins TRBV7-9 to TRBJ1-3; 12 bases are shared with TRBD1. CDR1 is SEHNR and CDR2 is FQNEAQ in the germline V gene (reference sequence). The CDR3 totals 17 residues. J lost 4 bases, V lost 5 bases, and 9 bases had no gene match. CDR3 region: CASSIPGTGGYGNTIYF. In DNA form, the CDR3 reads TGTGCCAGCAGCATACCCGGGACAGGGGGCTACGGAAACACCATATATTTT.

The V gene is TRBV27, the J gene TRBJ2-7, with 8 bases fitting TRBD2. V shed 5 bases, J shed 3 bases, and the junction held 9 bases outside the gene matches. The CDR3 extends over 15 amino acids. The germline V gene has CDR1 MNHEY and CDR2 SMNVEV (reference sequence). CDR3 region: CASSARFGGVYEQYF. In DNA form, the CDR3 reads TGTGCCAGCAGTGCCCGGTTCGGGGGGGTCTACGAGCAGTACTTC.

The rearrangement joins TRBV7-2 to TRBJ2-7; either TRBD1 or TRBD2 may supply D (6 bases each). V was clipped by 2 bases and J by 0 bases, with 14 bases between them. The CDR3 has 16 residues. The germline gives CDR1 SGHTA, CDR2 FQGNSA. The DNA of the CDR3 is TGTGCCAGCAGCTTATTAGGGGGGACCATCTCCTACGAGCAGTACTTC. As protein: CASSLLGGTISYEQYF.

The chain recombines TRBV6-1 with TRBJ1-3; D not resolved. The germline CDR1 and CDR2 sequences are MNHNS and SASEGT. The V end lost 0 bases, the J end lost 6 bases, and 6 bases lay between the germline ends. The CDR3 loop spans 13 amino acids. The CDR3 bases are TGTGCCAGCAGTGAAGCCCATTTAAACACCATATATTTT. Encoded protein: CASSEAHLNTIYF.

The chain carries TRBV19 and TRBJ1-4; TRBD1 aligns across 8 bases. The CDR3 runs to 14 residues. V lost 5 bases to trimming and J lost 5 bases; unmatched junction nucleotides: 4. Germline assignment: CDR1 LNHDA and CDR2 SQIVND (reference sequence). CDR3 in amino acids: CASSPRDRNEKLFF. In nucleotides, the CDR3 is TGTGCCAGTAGTCCCCGGGACAGGAATGAAAAACTGTTTTTT. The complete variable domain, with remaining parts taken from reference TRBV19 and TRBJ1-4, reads DGGITQSPKYLFRKEGQNVTLSCEQNLNHDAMYWYRQDPGQGLRLIYYSQIVNDFQKGDIAEGYSVSREKKESFPLTVTSAQKNPTAFYLCASSPRDRNEKLFFGSGTQLSVL.

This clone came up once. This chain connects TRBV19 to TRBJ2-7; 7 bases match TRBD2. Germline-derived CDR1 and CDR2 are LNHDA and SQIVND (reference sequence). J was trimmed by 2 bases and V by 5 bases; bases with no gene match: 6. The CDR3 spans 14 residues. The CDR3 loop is CASSGSGTAYEQYF. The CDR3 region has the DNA TGTGCCAGTAGTGGCAGCGGGACCGCCTACGAGCAGTACTTC.

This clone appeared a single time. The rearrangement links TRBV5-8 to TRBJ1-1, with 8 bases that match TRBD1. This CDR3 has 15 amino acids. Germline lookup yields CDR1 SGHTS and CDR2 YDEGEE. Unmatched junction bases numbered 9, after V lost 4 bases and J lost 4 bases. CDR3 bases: TGTGCCAGCAGCCCTCGGACAGGGATGGCCACTGAAGCTTTCTTT. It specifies CASSPRTGMATEAFF.

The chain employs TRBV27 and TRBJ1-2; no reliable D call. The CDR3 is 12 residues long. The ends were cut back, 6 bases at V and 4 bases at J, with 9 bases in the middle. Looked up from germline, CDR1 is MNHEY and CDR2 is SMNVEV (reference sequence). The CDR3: CASSISGYGYTF. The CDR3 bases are TGTGCCAGCAGCATCTCAGGCTATGGCTACACCTTC.

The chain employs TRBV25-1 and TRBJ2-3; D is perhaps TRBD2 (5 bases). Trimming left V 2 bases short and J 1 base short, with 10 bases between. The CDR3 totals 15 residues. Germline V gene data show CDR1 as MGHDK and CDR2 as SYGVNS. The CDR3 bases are TGTGCCAGCAGTGAACTGGCGGGTCGCACAGATACGCAGTATTTT. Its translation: CASSELAGRTDTQYF.

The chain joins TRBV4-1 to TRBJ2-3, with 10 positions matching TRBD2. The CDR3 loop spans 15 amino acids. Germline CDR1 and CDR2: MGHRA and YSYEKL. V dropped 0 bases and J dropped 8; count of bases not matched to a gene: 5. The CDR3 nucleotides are TGCGCCAGCAGCCAAGATTCTAGCGGGAGAGGTACGCAGTATTTT. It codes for CASSQDSSGRGTQYF.

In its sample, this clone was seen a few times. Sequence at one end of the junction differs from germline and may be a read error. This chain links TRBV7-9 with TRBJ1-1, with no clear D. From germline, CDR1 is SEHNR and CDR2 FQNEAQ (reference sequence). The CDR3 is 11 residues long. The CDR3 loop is CASTSFPDAFF. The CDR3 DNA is TGTGCCAGCACCTCTTTTCCTGACGCTTTCTTT. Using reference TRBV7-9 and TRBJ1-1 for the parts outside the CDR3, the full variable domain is DTGVSQNPRHKITKRGQNVTFRCDPISEHNRLYWYRQTLGQGPEFLTYFQNEAQLEKSRLLSDRFSAERPKGSFSTLEIQRTEQGDSAMYLCASTSFPDAFFGQGTRLTVV.

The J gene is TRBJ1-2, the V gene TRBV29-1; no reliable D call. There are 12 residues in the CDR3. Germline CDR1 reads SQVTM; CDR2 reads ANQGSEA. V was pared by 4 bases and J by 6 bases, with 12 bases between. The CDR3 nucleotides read TGCAGCGTTGTGTCCCGACAAGATGGCTACACCTTC. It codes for CSVVSRQDGYTF. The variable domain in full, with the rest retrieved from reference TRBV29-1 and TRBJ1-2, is SAVISQKPSRDICQRGTSLTIQCQVDSQVTMMFWYRQQPGQSLTLIATANQGSEATYESGFVIDKFPISRPNLTFSTLTVSNMSPEDSSIYLCSVVSRQDGYTFGSGTRLTVV.

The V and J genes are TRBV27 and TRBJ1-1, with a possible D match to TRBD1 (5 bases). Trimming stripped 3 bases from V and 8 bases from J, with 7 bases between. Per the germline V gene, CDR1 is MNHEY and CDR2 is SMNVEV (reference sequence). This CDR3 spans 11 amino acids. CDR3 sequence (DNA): TGTGCCAGCAGTTTCACAGGAGAAGCTTTCTTT. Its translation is CASSFTGEAFF.